The source of this T cell receptor beta chain is a study of T cell repertoires in ileal Crohn's disease. Study-wide context: At surgery, around 36% of patients smoked, with median disease duration 7.9 years. Surgery for a complication: stricturing in roughly 61%, penetrating in about 39%. Study conclusions and caveats: Mucosal expansions were suggested to be mainly CD8 T cells.

The time point was: neoterminal ileum biopsy at postoperative endoscopy, about 6 months after surgery. CDR1 SGDLS and CDR2 YYNGEE come from the germline V gene. The CDR3 has 14 residues. V dropped 3 bases and J dropped 8 bases, with 15 bases sitting between them. This clone was counted between two and nine times. The antigen is not known. Clones were sequenced by immunoSEQ multiplex PCR, and TCRdb holds only the in-frame ones, with some missing. The profile shows 4,000 or so clones, under 80% of them singletons. The sequencing sample was made of ileal tissue. This sequence originates from an adult with Crohn's disease. The chain combines TRBV9 with TRBJ2-1; TRBD2 is a possible D gene (5 bases). The CDR3 DNA reads TGTGCCAGCAGCGCCTACGGGGTCGGCTATGAGCAGTTCTTC. This encodes CASSAYGVGYEQFF.